This T cell receptor (beta chain) was captured by sequencing in a study of blood T cell repertoires in COVID-19. Looking at the study overall: The origin of the acute and convalescent COVID-19 samples was the United States, Italy and Spain.

Profiled with immunoSEQ multiplex PCR; TCRdb holds only in-frame clones, not every one. Of roughly 300,000 clones listed, around 90% were seen once; the top ten hold approximately 2.5%. Germline CDR1 is SEHNR and CDR2 is FQNEAQ (reference sequence). This CDR3 contains 11 residues. Trimming removed 5 bases from V and 5 bases from J, with 6 bases in between. The sequenced material came from PBMCs or T cells enriched from blood (not recorded which). This TCR came from a woman in her 40s with acute COVID-19. The gene calls are TRBV7-9 and TRBJ1-1; no clear D. Written as DNA, the CDR3 is TGTGCCAGCAGCGGCTCGACTGAAGCTTTCTTT. Translation: CASSGSTEAFF.